The rows below give T cell receptor beta chains drawn from one sample of a study of T cell repertoires in cytomegalovirus infection. MiXCR, run by TCRdb on the reads, gives a single entry per CDR3 protein. The sample lists about 360,000 distinct CDR3 sequences, around 18% occurring once. Sequencing used PBMCs. These receptors were taken from a human donor in good health (CMV status not recorded). Some clones in this sample may be carry-over from other donors' samples. Each CDR3 is given with its conserved first and last residue. D genes are given only for firm matches. Size is stated for part of the rows, as once, few or many counts, or as a class when the clone is expanded.

TRBJ1-2 many - TRBV30 TGTGCCTGGAGCCCCTTCGGACTGAGGCAATATGGCTACACCTTC CAWSPFGLRQYGYTF
TRBJ1-1 many - TRBV12-3/TRBV12-4 TGTGCCAGCAGTTTAGGACCGTTGAACACTGAAGCTTTCTTT CASSLGPLNTEAFF
TRBJ2-1 once - TRBV20-1 TGCAGTGCTGGGCGGGCTTCAGGGGCGGGCGGGGCCTACGAGCAGTTCTTC CSAGRASGAGGAYEQFF
TRBJ1-5 - - TRBV19 TGTGCCAGTCAATCTCCAGGGATTGCGCCCCAGCATTTT CASQSPGIAPQHF
TRBJ2-7 many - TRBV7-2 TGTGCCAGCAGCTTAGCGCCGCTACTCGAGCAGTACTTC CASSLAPLLEQYF
TRBJ2-5 many - TRBV7-8 TGTGCCAGCAGCTTAGTGGGGGTTCGAGGCCAAGAGACCCAGTACTTC CASSLVGVRGQETQYF
TRBJ2-1 - TRBD1 TRBV10-3 TGTGCCATCAGTGAGTCGAGGGGACAGGTCGTCAATGAGCAGTTCTTC CAISESRGQVVNEQFF
TRBJ2-7 - - TRBV20-1 TGCAGTGCTAGCTGGACGGTTGCATCCTACGAGCAGTACTTC CSASWTVASYEQYF
TRBJ2-5 - TRBD1 TRBV11-2 TGTGCCAGCAGCTCCCCCCGGGACAGGGATAAGACCCAGTACTTC CASSSPRDRDKTQYF
TRBJ2-1 few - TRBV27 TGTGCCAGCAGTTTGGAGGGGGAAGGTGAGCAGTTCTTC CASSLEGEGEQFF
TRBJ2-3 many TRBD2 TRBV18 TGTGCCAGCTCACCCGGGAGGGAGACTACAGATACGCAGTATTTT CASSPGRETTDTQYF
TRBJ1-1 - - TRBV12-3/TRBV12-4 TGTGCCAGCATAGGGGTATACACTGAAGCTTTCTTT CASIGVYTEAFF
TRBJ1-2 - TRBD1 TRBV28 TGTGCCAGCCGAGGGACAGGGGCGTTGAGCTACACCTTC CASRGTGALSYTF
TRBJ1-2 few - TRBV29-1 TGCAGCGTTGAAGATTCGGTGGATAGGAGCTACACCTTC CSVEDSVDRSYTF
TRBJ2-4 - TRBD2 TRBV12-3/TRBV12-4 TGTGCCAGCAGCAGGGATAGCGGGAAAAACATTCAGTACTTC CASSRDSGKNIQYF
TRBJ2-7 many - TRBV7-6 TGTGCCAGCAGCTTACGGGGCAACACCTACGAGCAGTACTTC CASSLRGNTYEQYF
TRBJ2-1 few TRBD2 TRBV11-2 TGTGCCAGCACGATCCGGGGGAGCGGGAGCCGGGAGCAGTTCTTC CASTIRGSGSREQFF
TRBJ2-7 many - TRBV2 TGTGCCAGCAGTGAAAACTACGAGCAGTACTTC CASSENYEQYF
TRBJ1-1 - - TRBV11-3 TGTGCCAGCAGCCAGGGGTGGAGAGAAGCTTTCTTT CASSQGWREAFF
TRBJ1-1 few - TRBV11-2 TGTGCCAGCAGCTTCCCCGGGGCGAATGAAGCTTTCTTT CASSFPGANEAFF
TRBJ2-7 many - TRBV27 TGTGCCAGCGCCCCTCTCTATTCTCCCGAGGGAGAGCAGTACTTC CASAPLYSPEGEQYF
TRBJ1-3 - - TRBV7-8 TGTGCCAGCAGCTTAGCGGCATTGCAAGTCTCTGGAAACACCATATATTTT CASSLAALQVSGNTIYF
TRBJ1-1 many - TRBV4-1 TGCGCCAGCAGCCAGCTCCATTTGATTTCGAGAACTGAAGCTTTCTTT CASSQLHLISRTEAFF
TRBJ2-5 many - TRBV7-6 TGTGCCAGCAGCTTTCCCCACAGGAAGAACCAAGAGACCCAGTACTTC CASSFPHRKNQETQYF
TRBJ1-1 many - TRBV7-6 TGTGCCAGCAGCCGAGGCACTGAAGCTTTCTTT CASSRGTEAFF
TRBJ1-1 many TRBD1 TRBV4-3 TGCGCCAGCAGCCGGGACAGGTTCGGTCTAGAAGCTTTCTTT CASSRDRFGLEAFF
TRBJ2-3 few - TRBV15 TGTGCCACCAGCAGAAACAGGGTAGCAGATACGCAGTATTTT CATSRNRVADTQYF
TRBJ1-6 many - TRBV12-3/TRBV12-4 TGTGCCAGCAGTTTAGCGAGCGGGGACGGTAATTCACCCCTCCACTTT CASSLASGDGNSPLHF
TRBJ2-3 few - TRBV11-2 TGTGCCAGCAGCCCCCGAGGGAGTGGGAGCACAGATACGCAGTATTTT CASSPRGSGSTDTQYF
TRBJ2-1 few - TRBV12-3/TRBV12-4 TGTGCCAGCAGTTTATTAGCAGGGACCCCAGCTGAGCAGTTCTTC CASSLLAGTPAEQFF
TRBJ2-3 many - TRBV11-2 TGTGCCAGCAGCTTAGATAGGCTGGATACGCAGTATTTT CASSLDRLDTQYF
TRBJ2-2 few TRBD1 TRBV7-8 TGTGCCAGCAGCCGCATGGACAGGGGTTACACCGGGGAGCTGTTTTTT CASSRMDRGYTGELFF
TRBJ2-1 - - TRBV9 TGTGCCAGCAGCGTAGGTTTGCGAGCGGACGCTGGCAATGAGCAGTTCTTC CASSVGLRADAGNEQFF
TRBJ2-5 - - TRBV2 TGTGCCAGCACCCTCCTCCTGGAGACCCAGTACTTC CASTLLLETQYF
TRBJ2-5 few TRBD2 TRBV20-1 TGCAGTGCCCGTCGACTAGCGGGGGCAGGCGAGACCCAGTACTTC CSARRLAGAGETQYF
TRBJ1-1 few - TRBV7-2 TGTGCCAGCAGCCGGGGGCTAATGAACACTGAAGCTTTCTTT CASSRGLMNTEAFF
TRBJ2-1 - - TRBV19 TGTGCCAGTAGTATGACGGGGGAGTACAATGAGCAGTTCTTC CASSMTGEYNEQFF
TRBJ2-5 many - TRBV7-2 TGTGCCAGCAGCTTACCGCCTCAAGAGACCCAGTACTTC CASSLPPQETQYF
TRBJ1-1 - - TRBV12-3/TRBV12-4 TGTGCCAGCAGTTCACGTATTGGCCACACTCAAGCTTTCTTT CASSSRIGHTQAFF
TRBJ2-5 - - TRBV11-1 TGTGCCAGCCGAGACCGGGGGGCCGGAGAGACCCAGTACTTC CASRDRGAGETQYF
TRBJ2-7 - - TRBV6-5 TGTGCCAGCAGTCGACCTCCGGGACCCGCCCCCGGGGAGCAGTACTTC CASSRPPGPAPGEQYF
TRBJ1-3 many TRBD1 TRBV12-3/TRBV12-4 TGTGCCAGCAGGCCGACAGGGCGAAGCTCTGGAAACACCATATATTTT CASRPTGRSSGNTIYF
TRBJ1-1 many - TRBV7-2 TGTGCCAGCAGCTCACAGGGAGGCACTGAAGCTTTCTTT CASSSQGGTEAFF
TRBJ1-3 - - TRBV2 TGTGCCAGCAGTAGAGGACAGACAAACTCTGGAAACACCATATATTTT CASSRGQTNSGNTIYF
TRBJ1-6 few TRBD1 TRBV20-1 TGCAGTGCTAGGGCTAACAGGGGATGGAATTCACCCCTCCACTTT CSARANRGWNSPLHF
TRBJ2-5 many - TRBV7-2 TGTGCCAGCAGCTTATCAACGGCCCAAGAGACCCAGTACTTC CASSLSTAQETQYF
TRBJ2-6 once TRBD1 TRBV2 TGTGCCAAGGGGGCGGCGGGGGCCAACGTCCTGACTTTC CAKGAAGANVLTF
TRBJ1-5 few - TRBV7-2 TGTGCCAGCAGCTTATCTTCCGGGCAACGTCAGCCCCAGCATTTT CASSLSSGQRQPQHF
TRBJ1-2 few - TRBV19 TGTGCCATCCGGGATCCAGGGAGGTATGGCTACACCTTC CAIRDPGRYGYTF
TRBJ2-3 many TRBD2 TRBV11-2 TGTGCCAGCAGTTGGACTAGCGGGAGCACAGATACGCAGTATTTT CASSWTSGSTDTQYF
TRBJ2-3 once TRBD2 TRBV5-1 TGCGCCAGCAGCCCTGGGACTAGCCCAGATACGCAGTATTTT CASSPGTSPDTQYF
TRBJ2-3 few - TRBV14 TGTGCCAGCAGCCTTCAGTGGGATACGCAGTATTTT CASSLQWDTQYF
TRBJ1-2 many - TRBV9 TGTGCCAGCAGCCCGATAGGTGAATCCAACTATGGCTACACCTTC CASSPIGESNYGYTF
TRBJ1-1 - TRBD1 TRBV25-1 TGTGCCAGCAGTACACAGGGGGCTGAAGCTTTCTTT CASSTQGAEAFF
TRBJ1-2 - - TRBV20-1 TGCAGTGCTAGTACGGTGGGGAGCTATGGCTACACCTTC CSASTVGSYGYTF
TRBJ2-5 many - TRBV7-2 TGTGCCAGCAGCCCAGAAGGAGGAGGGGCCGGGGAGACCCAGTACTTC CASSPEGGGAGETQYF
TRBJ2-3 few TRBD2 TRBV27 TGTGCCAGCAGTACCTCCTCGGGGGGAACAGATACGCAGTATTTT CASSTSSGGTDTQYF
TRBJ1-4 - - TRBV15 TGTGCCACCAGCAGAGATGGGTTACGGATTAATGAAAAACTGTTTTTT CATSRDGLRINEKLFF
TRBJ2-1 - TRBD2 TRBV6-2/TRBV6-3 TGTGCCAGCAGAGTTAGCGGGGGCGCCTACAATGAGCAGTTCTTC CASRVSGGAYNEQFF
TRBJ2-1 few TRBD1 TRBV20-1 TGCAGTGCTATCCAGGGGGCGGCATACAATGAGCAGTTCTTC CSAIQGAAYNEQFF